The 8 T cell receptor beta chains listed next were all sequenced from one sample in a study of glioma-infiltrating T cells after dendritic cell vaccination. The sample's time point: after dendritic cell vaccination, including at tumor progression/relapse. Profiling relied on immunoSEQ multiplex PCR, and the TCRdb table lists in-frame clones only, not all of them. The sample records about 91,000 clones, roughly four fifths being singletons. Material: blood, obtained after dendritic cell vaccination. These receptors originate from a human donor with glioblastoma.

The rearrangement joins TRBV6-6 to TRBJ2-3, with 7 bases aligning to TRBD1. This CDR3 region has 15 residues. The J segment lost 2 bases and the V segment lost 10 bases, leaving 12 bases of the junction unmatched. Germline V gives CDR1 MNHNY, CDR2 SVGAGI (reference sequence). The CDR3 nucleotides are TGTGCCACCACCGGTGGGACAGTCGTCACAGATACGCAGTATTTT. It is translated as CATTGGTVVTDTQYF.

CDR3 loop: CASSASAGASYEQYF. DNA of the CDR3: TGTGCCAGCAGCGCCTCAGCGGGGGCATCCTACGAGCAGTACTTC. V is TRBV5-4 and J is TRBJ2-7; 8 bases agree with TRBD2. Germline CDR1 and CDR2: SGHNT and YYREEE (reference sequence). Germline trimming cut 4 bases from V and 1 base from J; bases unmatched to any gene: 7. CDR3 size: 15 residues.

The V and J genes are TRBV4-1 and TRBJ1-1; tentative D call: TRBD1 (6 bases). This CDR3 has 15 amino acids. Germline V lookup: CDR1 MGHRA, CDR2 YSYEKL. V gave up 0 bases and J gave up 1 base, with 9 bases separating them. The CDR3 DNA reads TGCGCCAGCAGCCAAGATTTGGGACAGAACACTGAAGCTTTCTTT. Amino acids: CASSQDLGQNTEAFF.

V and J are TRBV6-1 and TRBJ2-1; no clear D gene. Germline V gene sequence: CDR1 MNHNS, CDR2 SASEGT. V shed 3 bases and J shed 1 base, with 7 bases lying between them. The CDR3 length is 14 residues. The CDR3 bases are TGTGCCAGCAGTGATTCAGCGTCCTACAATGAGCAGTTCTTC. The encoded protein is CASSDSASYNEQFF.

The chain is built from TRBV7-3 and TRBJ2-3; 10 nucleotides line up with TRBD1. Trimming at V came to 5 bases and at J to 1 base, leaving 12 bases not matched to a gene. The CDR3 length is 18 residues. Germline V lookup: CDR1 SGHTA, CDR2 FQGTGA. CDR3 sequence (DNA): TGTGCCAGCAGCCAGGGAGTGTCCGGGACAGGGGGCACAGATACGCAGTATTTT. Translation: CASSQGVSGTGGTDTQYF.

The chain couples TRBV5-1 to TRBJ1-3; tentatively, D is TRBD1 (6 bases). This CDR3 is built from 14 residues. Trimming stripped 7 bases from V and 0 bases from J, with 11 bases between. From germline, CDR1 is SGHRS and CDR2 YFSETQ. The DNA of the CDR3 is TGCGCCAGCCGACAGGTGCTCTCTGGAAACACCATATATTTT. Amino acids: CASRQVLSGNTIYF.

The chain is built from TRBV6-5 and TRBJ2-6, with 7 nucleotides matching TRBD1. This CDR3 is built from 15 residues. V was clipped by 6 bases and J by 0 bases; unmatched bases: 2. Germline assignment: CDR1 MNHEY and CDR2 SVGAGI. As DNA, the CDR3 is TGTGCCAGCAGGGGACAGTCCTCTGGGGCCAACGTCCTGACTTTC. Translation: CASRGQSSGANVLTF.

The V gene is TRBV11-2, the J gene TRBJ2-1; D perhaps matches TRBD2 (5 bases). Trimming shortened V by 5 bases and J by 1 base, and 12 bases separated the two germline ends. CDR1 SGHAT and CDR2 FQNNGV come from the germline V gene. The CDR3 has 15 residues. DNA for the CDR3: TGTGCCAGCAGCGCAAACCCGGGGTCCTACAATGAGCAGTTCTTC. Translating it yields CASSANPGSYNEQFF.